This T cell receptor beta chain was found in a study of T cells in narcolepsy. At the level of the study: Healthy controls were enrolled alongside patients with narcolepsy type 1 or type 2.

General study findings and limits: HCRT-specific and TRIB2-specific autoreactive clonotypes appeared among same-patient CSF and blood CD4+ clonotypes.

This clone was seen only a few times. The antigen is not known. Some clones are missing from TCRdb's copy, which holds only in-frame ones; the method was immunoSEQ multiplex PCR. This sample has approximately 40,000 clones, with around 88% found just once. Per germline, CDR1 MNHNY and CDR2 SVGAGI (reference sequence). V was shortened by 6 bases and J by 7 bases, with 16 bases between the two germline ends. This CDR3 has 15 residues. The sample comprised CD45RA- memory CD4+ T cells from PBMCs. The V gene is TRBV6-6, the J gene TRBJ1-6, with D perhaps matching TRBD1 (5 bases). This receptor was taken from a human donor with narcolepsy. The CDR3 DNA is TGTGCCAGCAGCCCGACAAGGGGAGGGAATTCACCCCTCCACTTT. It encodes CASSPTRGGNSPLHF.